This passage covers 2 T cell receptor beta chains from one sample sequenced in a study of Ad26.COV2.S vaccination and SARS-CoV-2 variants. Treatment here: around 19 received Ad26.COV2.S at low or high dose, single or two shots; roughly five received placebo; per-sample allocation not given. Material that was analyzed had been drawn on day 63 after the first vaccine or placebo injection. Profiled with immunoSEQ multiplex PCR; TCRdb holds only in-frame clones, not every one. This sample has roughly 700,000 clones; roughly 90% occur once, and the top ten carry approximately 1.5%. The sequencing used peripheral blood, collected in a trial of Ad26.COV2.S vaccine versus placebo. Receptors originate from a person between 18 and 59 years old who received the Ad26.COV2.S COVID-19 vaccine or a placebo.

The genes are TRBV21-1 and TRBJ1-1. TRBV21-1 is flagged as a pseudogene. This CDR3 is built from 14 residues. The CDR3 reads CAICEGCLNTEAFF. CDR3 sequence (DNA): TGTGCCATTTGCGAGGGGTGCTTAAACACTGAAGCTTTCTTT.

The chain has TRBV18 and TRBJ2-3, with D possibly matching TRBD1 (5 bases). V lost 3 bases and J 0 bases, leaving 13 bases between the germline ends. The CDR3 loop spans 16 amino acids. Germline CDR1 is KGHSH and CDR2 is LQKENI. DNA of the CDR3: TGTGCCAGCTCACCCCAAGGACAAGCTAGCACAGATACGCAGTATTTT. It translates to CASSPQGQASTDTQYF.